Listed below are T cell receptor beta chains from one sample, sequenced in a study of T cell responses to AZD1222 COVID-19 vaccine. Profiling relied on immunoSEQ multiplex PCR, and the TCRdb table lists in-frame clones only, not all of them. This table holds 120,000 to 150,000 clones, 82% found once. The source material was peripheral blood, sampled on day 0 of MenACWY control vaccination. These receptors all stem from an adult in good health. The CDR3 runs from the conserved cysteine through the conserved F or W. A D gene is named only where the DNA matches it firmly. Size values are once, few and many counts, or a class for expanded clones, and some rows have none.

V gene	J gene	clone size	D gene	CDR3 protein	CDR3 DNA
TRBV3-1/TRBV3-2	TRBJ2-5	NA	NA	CASRPGSVGETQYF	TGTGCCAGCAGACCCGGGTCCGTTGGGGAGACCCAGTACTTC
TRBV19	TRBJ2-1	NA	NA	CASSPLRGSSYNEQFF	TGTGCCAGTAGCCCCCTTAGGGGGAGCTCCTACAATGAGCAGTTCTTC
TRBV7-2	TRBJ1-1	once	NA	CASSLYRNTEAFF	TGTGCCAGCAGCTTATACAGAAACACTGAAGCTTTCTTT
TRBV5-1	TRBJ1-1	NA	NA	CASSLSGSSNGGTEAFF	TGCGCCAGCAGCTTGTCTGGAAGTTCGAACGGAGGGACTGAAGCTTTCTTT
TRBV7-2	TRBJ2-1	NA	NA	CASSSGRNNEQFF	TGTGCCAGCAGCTCGGGCCGAAACAATGAGCAGTTCTTC
TRBV2	TRBJ2-5	NA	NA	CASTIEGTPGETQYF	TGTGCCAGCACCATAGAGGGGACACCTGGGGAGACCCAGTACTTC
TRBV12-3/TRBV12-4	TRBJ1-2	NA	NA	CASSFGYGYTF	TGTGCCAGCAGTTTCGGGTATGGCTACACCTTC
TRBV6-2/TRBV6-3	TRBJ1-3	NA	TRBD1	CASSRRPPGQPQGTIYF	TGTGCCAGCAGCCGTCGTCCACCGGGACAGCCCCAGGGGACCATATATTTT
TRBV9	TRBJ1-6	NA	NA	CASSVGQSGSSNSPLHF	TGTGCCAGCAGCGTAGGCCAATCAGGGTCGTCTAATTCACCCCTCCACTTT
TRBV5-6	TRBJ2-3	NA	TRBD1	CASSLTPDRTDTQYF	TGTGCCAGCAGCTTGACCCCGGACAGGACAGATACGCAGTATTTT
TRBV7-9	TRBJ2-1	NA	TRBD1	CASSSRGRLTEQFF	TGTGCCAGCAGCTCCAGGGGGCGTTTAACCGAGCAGTTCTTC
TRBV9	TRBJ1-2	NA	NA	CASSVDVDALDGYTF	TGTGCCAGCAGCGTAGATGTGGACGCTCTGGATGGCTACACCTTC
TRBV28	TRBJ1-6	NA	NA	CASRPGNSYNSPLHF	TGTGCCAGCAGACCGGGAAACTCCTATAATTCACCCCTCCACTTT
TRBV29-1	TRBJ1-3	many	NA	CSVPGPGNTIYF	TGCAGCGTGCCTGGTCCTGGAAACACCATATATTTT
TRBV18	TRBJ2-6	NA	TRBD1	CASSAQGAAGANVLTF	TGTGCCAGCTCAGCGCAGGGGGCTGCTGGGGCCAACGTCCTGACTTTC
TRBV20-1	TRBJ1-2	NA	NA	CSASRSGDAGYTF	TGCAGTGCTAGTAGGTCAGGGGATGCTGGCTACACCTTC
TRBV9	TRBJ1-2	NA	NA	CASSPTLGGVYGYTF	TGTGCCAGCAGCCCGACCTTGGGGGGCGTCTATGGCTACACCTTC
TRBV6-5	TRBJ2-7	NA	TRBD1	CASSSTGNHEQYF	TGTGCCAGCAGTTCGACAGGGAACCACGAGCAGTACTTC
TRBV4-2	TRBJ1-2	NA	NA	CASSQAKFNYGYTF	TGTGCCAGCAGCCAAGCAAAGTTTAACTATGGCTACACCTTC
TRBV5-1	TRBJ2-1	NA	NA	CASSPDWDRLYNEQFF	TGCGCCAGCAGCCCTGACTGGGATCGCCTTTACAATGAGCAGTTCTTC
TRBV14	TRBJ1-3	once	NA	CASSHSGTLFSGNTIYF	TGTGCCAGCAGCCACTCCGGGACACTATTCTCTGGAAACACCATATATTTT
TRBV19	TRBJ1-3	NA	NA	CASSIDPTAGNTIYF	TGTGCCAGTAGTATAGACCCGACGGCTGGAAACACCATATATTTT
TRBV28	TRBJ1-6	NA	NA	CASSSIPYNSPLHF	TGTGCCAGCAGCTCGATACCCTATAATTCACCCCTCCACTTT
TRBV9	TRBJ1-1	NA	NA	CASSVTLGTGSNTEAFF	TGTGCCAGCAGCGTTACTTTAGGAACAGGGTCAAACACTGAAGCTTTCTTT
TRBV30	TRBJ1-5	many	NA	CAWSETYNQPQHF	TGTGCCTGGAGTGAGACATACAATCAGCCCCAGCATTTT
TRBV10-2	TRBJ2-7	NA	NA	CASRHNEQYF	TGCGCCAGCCGACACAATGAGCAGTACTTC
TRBV11-2	TRBJ2-1	NA	TRBD2	CASSSGTSASEQFF	TGTGCCAGCAGCTCCGGGACTAGCGCGTCTGAGCAGTTCTTC
TRBV7-8	TRBJ2-1	NA	TRBD2	CASSNSGGIYNEQFF	TGTGCCAGCAGCAATAGCGGGGGGATCTACAATGAGCAGTTCTTC
TRBV7-6	TRBJ1-1	once	NA	CASSLSGGSSEAFF	TGTGCCAGCAGCCTCAGTGGGGGGTCCTCTGAAGCTTTCTTT
TRBV19	TRBJ1-5	NA	NA	CASSERQAGGQPQHF	TGTGCCAGTAGTGAACGACAGGCCGGGGGCCAGCCCCAGCATTTT
TRBV19	TRBJ1-4	NA	NA	CASSSRGRATNEKLFF	TGTGCCAGTAGTTCCCGGGGGAGAGCAACTAATGAAAAACTGTTTTTT
TRBV24-1	TRBJ1-1	NA	NA	CATSPGINTEAFF	TGTGCCACCAGCCCGGGGATAAACACTGAAGCTTTCTTT
TRBV4-2	TRBJ1-6	NA	NA	CASAPLPGSNSPLHF	TGTGCCAGCGCTCCATTGCCAGGGTCGAACTCACCCCTCCACTTT
TRBV7-9	TRBJ2-1	NA	TRBD2	CASSLLGAGGHNEQFF	TGTGCCAGCAGCTTGCTCGGGGCGGGGGGACACAATGAGCAGTTCTTC
TRBV28	TRBJ1-2	NA	TRBD1	CATPSGQGNYGYTF	TGTGCCACTCCCTCGGGACAGGGGAACTATGGCTACACCTTC
TRBV30	TRBJ2-1	NA	NA	CAWSPGQSSYNEQFF	TGTGCCTGGAGTCCCGGACAGTCCTCCTACAATGAGCAGTTCTTC
TRBV25-1	TRBJ1-5	NA	NA	CASSTHADHNQPQHF	TGTGCCAGCAGTACACATGCAGACCACAATCAGCCCCAGCATTTT
TRBV19	TRBJ1-5	NA	TRBD1	CASSMRNRGNQPQHF	TGTGCCAGTAGTATGAGGAACAGGGGAAATCAGCCCCAGCATTTT
TRBV18	TRBJ1-5	NA	TRBD1	CASSGQNDQPQHF	TGTGCCAGCTCGGGACAGAACGACCAGCCCCAGCATTTT
TRBV4-2	TRBJ1-2	NA	NA	CASSQRVGVLGYGYTF	TGTGCCAGCAGCCAAAGGGTGGGGGTATTGGGCTATGGCTACACCTTC
TRBV4-1	TRBJ2-7	NA	TRBD2	CASSQLAGAYEQYF	TGCGCCAGCAGCCAACTAGCGGGGGCCTACGAGCAGTACTTC
TRBV2	TRBJ2-6	NA	NA	CASSGYSGANVLTF	TGTGCCAGCAGTGGGTACTCTGGGGCCAACGTCCTGACTTTC
TRBV10-3	TRBJ1-5	NA	NA	CAISDTENQPQHF	TGTGCCATCAGTGATACGGAGAATCAGCCCCAGCATTTT
TRBV28	TRBJ1-4	few	NA	CASSSLRAGAFNEKLFF	TGTGCCAGCAGTTCCCTCCGGGCTGGGGCCTTTAATGAAAAACTGTTTTTT
TRBV5-1	TRBJ1-5	NA	NA	CASSLDSGAAQPQHF	TGCGCCAGCAGCTTGGATTCGGGGGCCGCCCAGCCCCAGCATTTT
TRBV24-1	TRBJ2-2	few	TRBD2	CATSDGTSGETRTGELFF	TGTGCCACCAGTGACGGTACTAGCGGCGAGACTCGCACCGGGGAGCTGTTTTTT